The text below deals with one TCR beta chain. As yet, its antigen is unknown. Being one base from a much bigger clone, this may be a read error. In patients chosen for sequencing, flow cytometry had shown CD8+CD57+ cell expansion. Severe acquired aplastic anemia was present in all patients. Patients had not yet gotten any therapy when their blood was taken for sampling. The template for TCR beta VDJ and CDR3 sequence profiling was genomic DNA. One entry per CDR3 protein, called by TCRdb with MiXCR from the reads. The repertoire has fewer than 250,000 distinct CDR3 sequences, around half of them found once; the top ten carry roughly 8%. This sample is part of a study of CD8+CD57+ T cells in acquired aplastic anemia. Study at large: The average for DNA from sorted CD4+ and CD8+ cells was roughly 3 ug. Overall study results and limits: Patients and controls had CD8+ Simpson's diversity values that were not significantly distinct.

CDR1 and CDR2 (germline): SEHNR, FQNEAQ (reference sequence). The trim removed 1 base at V and 5 bases at J, leaving 4 bases unmatched. The CDR3 has 14 amino acids. The origin of this receptor is a human donor with aplastic anemia. Sequencing input: sorted CD4+, CD8+, or CD8+CD57+ T cells (not recorded which) from PBMCs. The chain has TRBV7-9 and TRBJ2-7; 8 bases map to TRBD1. The CDR3 sequence is CASSLDTGGHEQYF. The DNA for the CDR3 is TGTGCCAGCAGCTTAGATACAGGGGGGCACGAGCAGTACTTC.